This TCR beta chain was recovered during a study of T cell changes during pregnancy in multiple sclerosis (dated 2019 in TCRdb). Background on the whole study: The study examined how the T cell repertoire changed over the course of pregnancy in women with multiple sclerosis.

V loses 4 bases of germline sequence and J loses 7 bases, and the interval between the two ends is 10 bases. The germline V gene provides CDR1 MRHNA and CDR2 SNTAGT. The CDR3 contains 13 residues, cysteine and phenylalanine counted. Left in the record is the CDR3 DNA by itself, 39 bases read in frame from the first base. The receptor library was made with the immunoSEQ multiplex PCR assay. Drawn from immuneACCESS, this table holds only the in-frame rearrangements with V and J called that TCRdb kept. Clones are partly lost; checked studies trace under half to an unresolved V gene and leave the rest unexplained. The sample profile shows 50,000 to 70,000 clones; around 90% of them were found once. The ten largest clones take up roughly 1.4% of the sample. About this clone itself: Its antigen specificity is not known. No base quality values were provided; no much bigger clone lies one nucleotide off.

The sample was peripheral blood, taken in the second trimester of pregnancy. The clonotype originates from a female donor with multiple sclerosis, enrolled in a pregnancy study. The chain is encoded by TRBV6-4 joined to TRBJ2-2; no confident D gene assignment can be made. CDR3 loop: CASSALVGGELFF. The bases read TGTGCCAGCAGTGCTCTAGTAGGCGGGGAGCTGTTTTTT.